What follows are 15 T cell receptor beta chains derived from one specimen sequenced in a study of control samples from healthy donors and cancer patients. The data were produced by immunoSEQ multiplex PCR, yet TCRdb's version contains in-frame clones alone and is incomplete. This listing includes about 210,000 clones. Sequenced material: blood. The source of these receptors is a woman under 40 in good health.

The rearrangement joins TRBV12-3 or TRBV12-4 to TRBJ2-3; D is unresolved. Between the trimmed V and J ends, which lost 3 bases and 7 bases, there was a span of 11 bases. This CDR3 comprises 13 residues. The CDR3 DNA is TGTGCCAGCAGTTTGGTCCAAATGTATACGCAGTATTTT. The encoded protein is CASSLVQMYTQYF.

The CDR3 DNA sequence: TGCGCCAGCAGCCAAGGCGGGGCGCCCAACTATGGCTACACCTTC. This encodes CASSQGGAPNYGYTF. The chain links TRBV4-1 to TRBJ1-2; tentative D call: TRBD1 (5 bases). The V end was cut by 1 base, the J end by 2 bases, with 11 bases between. CDR1 and CDR2 (germline): MGHRA, YSYEKL. The CDR3 is made up of 15 amino acids.

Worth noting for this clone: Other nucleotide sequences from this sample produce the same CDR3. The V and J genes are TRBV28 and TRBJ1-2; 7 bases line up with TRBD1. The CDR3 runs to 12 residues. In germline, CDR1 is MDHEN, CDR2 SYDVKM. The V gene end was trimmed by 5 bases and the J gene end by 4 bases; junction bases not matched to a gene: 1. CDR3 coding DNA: TGTGCCAGCAGTGGGACAGTCTATGGCTACACCTTC. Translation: CASSGTVYGYTF.

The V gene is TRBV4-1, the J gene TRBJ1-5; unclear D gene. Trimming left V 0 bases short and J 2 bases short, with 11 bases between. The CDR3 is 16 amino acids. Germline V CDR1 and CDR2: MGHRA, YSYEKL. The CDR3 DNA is TGCGCCAGCAGCCAAGATCGCAGTCGGGGCAATCAGCCCCAGCATTTT. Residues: CASSQDRSRGNQPQHF.

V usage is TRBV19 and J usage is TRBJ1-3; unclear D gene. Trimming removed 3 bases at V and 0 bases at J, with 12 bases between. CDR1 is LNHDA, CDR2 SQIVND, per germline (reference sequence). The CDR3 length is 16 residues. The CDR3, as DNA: TGTGCCAGTAGTATCGGGAGTTCCCTCTCTGGAAACACCATATATTTT. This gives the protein CASSIGSSLSGNTIYF.

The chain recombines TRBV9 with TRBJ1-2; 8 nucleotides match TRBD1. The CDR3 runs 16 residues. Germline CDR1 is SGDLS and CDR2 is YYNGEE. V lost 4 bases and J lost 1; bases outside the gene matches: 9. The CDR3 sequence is CASSTWTGILNYGYTF. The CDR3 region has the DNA TGTGCCAGCAGCACCTGGACAGGGATCCTTAACTATGGCTACACCTTC.

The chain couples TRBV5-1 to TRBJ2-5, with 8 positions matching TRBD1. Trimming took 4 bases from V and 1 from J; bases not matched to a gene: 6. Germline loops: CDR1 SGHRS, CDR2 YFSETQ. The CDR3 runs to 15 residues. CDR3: CASSPPTGGQETQYF. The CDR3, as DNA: TGCGCCAGCAGCCCCCCTACAGGGGGCCAAGAGACCCAGTACTTC.

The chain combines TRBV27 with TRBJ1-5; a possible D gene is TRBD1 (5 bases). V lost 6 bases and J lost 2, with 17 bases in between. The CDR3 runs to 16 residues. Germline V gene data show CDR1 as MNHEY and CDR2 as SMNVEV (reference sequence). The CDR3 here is CASSLFGRVGNQPQHF. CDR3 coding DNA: TGTGCCAGCAGCTTGTTCGGCAGGGTGGGCAATCAGCCCCAGCATTTT.

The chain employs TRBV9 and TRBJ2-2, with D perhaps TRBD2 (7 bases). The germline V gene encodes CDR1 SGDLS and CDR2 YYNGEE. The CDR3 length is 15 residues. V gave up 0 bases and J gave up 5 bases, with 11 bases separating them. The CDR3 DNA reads TGTGCCAGCAGCGTAGTGGGGGGGCAGACCGGGGAGCTGTTTTTT. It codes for CASSVVGGQTGELFF. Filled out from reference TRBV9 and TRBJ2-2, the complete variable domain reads DSGVTQTPKHLITATGQRVTLRCSPRSGDLSVYWYQQSLDQGLQFLIQYYNGEERAKGNILERFSAQQFPDLHSELNLSSLELGDSALYFCASSVVGGQTGELFFGEGSRLTVL.

This CDR3 is CASSERAGEVADTQYF. The CDR3 DNA is TGTGCCAGCAGTGAACGGGCCGGGGAAGTTGCAGATACGCAGTATTTT. The genes are TRBV6-4 and TRBJ2-3; possibly TRBD2 for D (5 bases). Trimming cost V 3 bases and J 4 bases, with 17 bases left between them. Germline V gives CDR1 MRHNA, CDR2 SNTAGT. There are 16 residues in the CDR3.

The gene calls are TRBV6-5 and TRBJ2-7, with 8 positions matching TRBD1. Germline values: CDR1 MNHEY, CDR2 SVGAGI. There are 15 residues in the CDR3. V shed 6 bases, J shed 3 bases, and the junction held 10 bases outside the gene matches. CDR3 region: CASSARTGTIYEQYF. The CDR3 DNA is TGTGCCAGCAGCGCCCGGACAGGGACCATCTACGAGCAGTACTTC.

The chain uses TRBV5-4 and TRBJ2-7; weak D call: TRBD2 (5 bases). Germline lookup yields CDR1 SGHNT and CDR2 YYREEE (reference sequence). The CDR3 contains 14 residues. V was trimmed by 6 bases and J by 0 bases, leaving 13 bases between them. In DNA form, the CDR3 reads TGTGCCAGCACCTCAAGTGGAGGCTCCTACGAGCAGTACTTC. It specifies CASTSSGGSYEQYF.

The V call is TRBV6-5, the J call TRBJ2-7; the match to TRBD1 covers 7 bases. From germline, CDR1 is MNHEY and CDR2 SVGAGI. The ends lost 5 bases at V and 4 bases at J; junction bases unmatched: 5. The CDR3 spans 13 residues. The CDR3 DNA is TGTGCCAGCAGTATAGGGACAGAATACGAGCAGTACTTC. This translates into CASSIGTEYEQYF.

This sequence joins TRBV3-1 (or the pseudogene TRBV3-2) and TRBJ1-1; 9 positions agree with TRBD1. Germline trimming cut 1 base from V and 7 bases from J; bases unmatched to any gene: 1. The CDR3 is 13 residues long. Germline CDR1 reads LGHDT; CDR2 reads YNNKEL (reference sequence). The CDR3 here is CASSQGTGVEAFF. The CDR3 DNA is TGTGCCAGCAGCCAAGGGACAGGGGTTGAAGCTTTCTTT.

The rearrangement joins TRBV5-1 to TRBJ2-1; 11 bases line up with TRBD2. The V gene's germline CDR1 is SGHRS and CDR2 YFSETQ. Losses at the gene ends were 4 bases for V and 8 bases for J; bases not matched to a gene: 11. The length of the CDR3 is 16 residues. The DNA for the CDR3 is TGCGCCAGCAGCCGATCGACTAGCGGGGAAGGAGATGAGCAGTTCTTC. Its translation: CASSRSTSGEGDEQFF.